The TCR beta chain under discussion was sequenced for a study of blood T cell repertoires in COVID-19. Study information: Samples of COVID-19 (acute and convalescent) were obtained from the United States, Italy and Spain.

Under the authors' procedure: Amplification with reference gene primers provided the estimates of nucleated cell counts. This table comes from immunoSEQ multiplex PCR, and its TCRdb copy is limited to in-frame clones, with some not included. The V and J calls and the clone size are those of that table, but D and trimming were determined from the DNA. The sample has hundreds of thousands of clones, about 79% seen once. V was pared by 2 bases and J by 8 bases, with 15 bases of the junction left unmatched. Germline V gene data show CDR1 as LGHDT and CDR2 as YNNKEL (reference sequence). CDR3 length: 17 amino acids.

The source material was peripheral blood. The V gene is TRBV3-1 (or the pseudogene TRBV3-2), the J gene TRBJ2-1, with 7 nucleotides matching TRBD1. The clonotype was recovered from an elderly man with acute or convalescent COVID-19. CDR3 nucleotides: TGTGCCAGCAGCCAACGTCGACAGGGATCAAGCTTCGATGAGCAGTTCTTC. As protein: CASSQRRQGSSFDEQFF.